This T cell receptor beta chain appears in the sequencing data of a study of T cell responses to AZD1222 COVID-19 vaccine. Study as a whole: Investigators merged groups given second doses at roughly 4 or roughly 12 weeks.

Findings of the study overall: Reports say nearly half of spike-specific TCRs go after unmutated variant regions.

Some clones are missing from TCRdb's copy, which holds only in-frame ones; the method was immunoSEQ multiplex PCR. The sample carries approximately 150,000 clones, roughly 91% recorded once. This CDR3 contains 15 residues. Unmatched junction bases numbered 4, after V lost 2 bases and J lost 2 bases. Germline assignment: CDR1 ENHRY and CDR2 SYGVKD. This clone was recorded once. No antigen is known for it. Sequencing used peripheral blood, obtained on day 0 of AZD1222 vaccination. This TCR was sampled from an adult in good health. The genes are TRBV10-3 and TRBJ2-7; TRBD2 matches at 9 bases. CDR3 nucleotides: TGTGCCATCAGTGAGACCCTAGCGGGAACCTACGAGCAGTACTTC. Protein sequence: CAISETLAGTYEQYF.